This T cell receptor beta chain was captured by sequencing in a study of Tregs in tolerant kidney transplant recipients. Study results and limitations: Activated donor B cell expansion appeared to reveal the most relevant donor-specific TCRbeta repertoire. The small number of patients limits these findings pending further validation. Biological reproducibility was not directly addressed in this study.

CDR1 is SGHAT, CDR2 FQDESV, per germline (reference sequence). V was cut by 4 bases and J by 0 bases, with 18 bases left in between. The length of the CDR3 is 17 residues. CD4+CD25+CD127- Tregs, CD4+CD25- non-Tregs, CD4 and CD8 cells were sorted. This clone appeared a single time. Its cognate antigen is unknown. Here immunoSEQ multiplex PCR was the method, and the copy in TCRdb shows in-frame clones only, minus some. Among about 20,000 clones listed, roughly four fifths were seen once. The gene calls are TRBV11-1 and TRBJ1-1; D might be TRBD1 (5 bases). This sequence originates from a human donor in good health. The sample consisted of Tregs from blood. The CDR3 loop reads CASSSDRAGWMNTEAFF. The DNA of the CDR3 is TGTGCCAGCAGCTCCGACAGAGCCGGCTGGATGAACACTGAAGCTTTCTTT.